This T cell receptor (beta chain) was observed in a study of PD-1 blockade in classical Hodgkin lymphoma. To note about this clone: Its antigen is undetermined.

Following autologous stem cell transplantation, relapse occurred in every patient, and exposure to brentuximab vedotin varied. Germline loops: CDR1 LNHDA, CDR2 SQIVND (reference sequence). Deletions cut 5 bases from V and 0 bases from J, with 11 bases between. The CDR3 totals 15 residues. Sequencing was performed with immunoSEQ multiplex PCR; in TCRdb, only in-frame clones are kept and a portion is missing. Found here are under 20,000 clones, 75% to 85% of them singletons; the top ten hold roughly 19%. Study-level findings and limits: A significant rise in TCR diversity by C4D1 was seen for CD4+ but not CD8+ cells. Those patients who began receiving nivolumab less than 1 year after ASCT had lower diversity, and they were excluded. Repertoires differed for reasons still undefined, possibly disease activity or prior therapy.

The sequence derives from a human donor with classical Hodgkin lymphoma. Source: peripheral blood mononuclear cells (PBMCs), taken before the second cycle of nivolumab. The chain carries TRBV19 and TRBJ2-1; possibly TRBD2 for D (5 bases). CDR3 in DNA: TGTGCCAGTAGTCCCCGGGGAGACTCCTACAATGAGCAGTTCTTC. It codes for CASSPRGDSYNEQFF.